This T cell receptor beta chain appears in the sequencing data of a study of identical twins (dated by TCRdb to 2015 to 2016). As for the study more broadly: TCR alpha and beta repertoires from monozygotic twins, unrelated adults of various ages and cord blood were deep-sequenced to test whether fetal clonotypes persist. Replicate twin experiments were performed at different times using different library preparation protocols to rule out contamination. Here is what the overall study found, with its caveats: Out-of-frame TCR alpha sharing in monozygotic twins was systematically underestimated by recombination models, whereas sharing between unrelated individuals was in agreement with the recombination models. Zero-insertion analyses could be partly confounded by invariant T cells such as MAIT and iNKT, though diverse VJ usage argued against such confounding for most clonotypes. Conclusions relied on cross-sectional statistical analysis, since the same donors could not be followed over many years. Out-of-frame TCR alpha sequences shared between twins showed an excess of low generation-probability sequences compared with coincidental sharing between unrelated individuals. A weaker excess of twin sharing was found in beta out-of-frame sequences because the signal-to-noise ratio was lowered by fewer shared sequences. Abundant cord blood beta clonotypes had fewer insertions, young adult naive repertoires showed a similar but weaker trend, and memory repertoires showed no such trend.

This clonotype has ten or more counts. Its specific antigen is unknown. No clone much larger than this one lies a single base away; base qualities are absent. Only healthy Caucasian donors were included. The twin cohort consisted of three pairs of female monozygotic twins, all aged roughly 18 to 29 years. Using Miltenyi CD45RO+ enrichment and human naive T-cell isolation kits, memory (CD45RO+) and naive T cells were isolated from PBMC. V loses 7 bases of germline sequence and J loses 12 bases, and the interval between the two ends is 17 bases. CDR1 and CDR2 (SGHRS, YFSETQ) derive from the germline V gene. The CDR3 spans 11 residues, from the cysteine through the phenylalanine. Of the read, only the CDR3 DNA is kept; its 33 bases are in frame from base 1. Libraries were constructed by 5' RACE. The sequencer was an Illumina HiSeq 2000. Template switching introduced a universal primer binding site; the final cDNA contained a unique molecular identifier, enabling accurate counting of TCR cDNA molecules. Specific primers in the conserved constant-segment region were used to synthesize first-strand cDNA for the TCR alpha and beta chains. To control for contamination, every cDNA library was double barcoded, receiving both a SMART-Mk sample barcode and Illumina barcodes. TruSeq adapter sequences, together with Illumina sample barcodes, were added in two successive PCR steps. The Illumina HiSeq platform was used with custom primers to sequence TCR alpha and beta cDNA libraries. The study's own analysis went as follows. MiGEC processed the raw reads to extract unique molecular identifiers, while MiXCR was used to determine the CDR3 positions. For each individual, recombination models were inferred using an EM algorithm with the repgenHMM and IGoR tools. The tcR package in R was used for shared clonotype analysis, with sharing normalized by the product of cloneset sizes. To study raw recombination without the effects of thymic and clonal selection, out-of-frame nonproductive sequences were analyzed. The public reads were quality trimmed at Q25 with fastp and then assembled into clones with MiXCR by TCRdb, keeping productive beta chains. Here each entry gathers all rows of one CDR3 protein and keeps the most common genes and DNA. TCRdb's processing, not the study's, gives the V and J calls here. Across this sample there are some 200,000 distinct CDR3 sequences, with around 8% seen only once. In total, the top ten clones hold about 1.9% of the sample.

In addition, the sample was reused for a study of yellow fever vaccine responses in identical twins. The second source states: According to the authors, in identical twins the way T cells responded to vaccination appeared partly convergent and partly personalized. Focusing on identical twins, the study followed the T cell clones that responded to the vaccine, and did so with precision.

Recombination linked TRBV5-1 to TRBJ2-7; the D match is possibly TRBD1 or TRBD2, with 5 bases aligned in each. This TCR derives from a woman aged 18-29 years in good health. The sample consisted of memory (CD45RO+) T cells sorted from blood. Read against the paper, the sample's cell subset or site label means: CD45RO+ enriched T cells. The CDR3 amino acid sequence is: CASRNGAFLYF. Here is the DNA: TGCGCCAGCCGGAACGGGGCTTTTCTGTACTTC.